These 2 T cell receptor beta chains were sequenced from one sample in a study of control samples from healthy donors and cancer patients. The protocol was immunoSEQ multiplex PCR, while the TCRdb copy is restricted to in-frame clones and leaves out a portion. The sample holds about 270,000 clones, over 75% seen once. Sequences were obtained from PBMCs. These receptors all stem from a woman aged 55-75 years with lung cancer.

The rearrangement joins TRBV24-1 to TRBJ1-2; the match to TRBD1 covers 8 bases. The ends lost 2 bases at V and 6 bases at J; junction bases unmatched: 13. The germline gives CDR1 KGHDR, CDR2 SFDVKD. This CDR3 has 17 residues. CDR3 nucleotides: TGTGCCACCAGTGATTCCACCCCGGGACAGGAGAAGGATGGCTACACCTTC. Protein sequence: CATSDSTPGQEKDGYTF.

This clone came up a few times. This chain links TRBV19 with TRBJ2-5; D perhaps matches TRBD1 (7 bases). Between the trimmed V and J ends, which lost 5 bases and 5 bases, there was a span of 12 bases. This CDR3 has 13 amino acids. Germline CDR1 and CDR2: LNHDA and SQIVND (reference sequence). The CDR3 sequence: CASSFSGGETQYF. In nucleotides, the CDR3 is TGTGCCAGTAGTTTTTCAGGGGGGGAGACCCAGTACTTC.